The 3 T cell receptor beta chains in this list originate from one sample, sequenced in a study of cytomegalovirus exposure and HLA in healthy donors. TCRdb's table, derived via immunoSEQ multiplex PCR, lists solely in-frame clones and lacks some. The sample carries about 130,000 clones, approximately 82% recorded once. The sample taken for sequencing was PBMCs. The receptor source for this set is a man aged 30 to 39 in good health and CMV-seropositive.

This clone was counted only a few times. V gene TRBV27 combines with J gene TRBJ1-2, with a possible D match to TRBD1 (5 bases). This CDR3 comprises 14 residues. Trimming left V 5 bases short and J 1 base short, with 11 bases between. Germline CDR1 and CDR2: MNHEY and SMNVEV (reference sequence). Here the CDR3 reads CASSVGHLNYGYTF. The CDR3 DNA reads TGTGCCAGCAGTGTAGGACACCTTAACTATGGCTACACCTTC.

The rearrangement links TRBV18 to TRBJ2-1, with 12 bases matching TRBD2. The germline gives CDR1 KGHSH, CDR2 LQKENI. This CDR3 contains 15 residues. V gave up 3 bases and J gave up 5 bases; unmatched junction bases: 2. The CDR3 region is CASSPRTSGDNEQFF. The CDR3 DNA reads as TGTGCCAGCTCACCGAGGACTAGCGGGGACAATGAGCAGTTCTTC. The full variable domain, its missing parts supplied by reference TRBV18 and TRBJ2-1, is NAGVMQNPRHLVRRRGQEARLRCSPMKGHSHVYWYRQLPEEGLKFMVYLQKENIIDESGMPKERFSAEFPKEGPSILRIQQVVRGDSAAYFCASSPRTSGDNEQFFGPGTRLTVL.

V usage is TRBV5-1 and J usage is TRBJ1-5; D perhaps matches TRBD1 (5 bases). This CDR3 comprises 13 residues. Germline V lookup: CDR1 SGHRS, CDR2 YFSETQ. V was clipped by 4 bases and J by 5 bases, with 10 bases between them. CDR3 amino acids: CASSLATDQPQHF. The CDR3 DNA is TGCGCCAGCAGCCTGGCGACAGATCAGCCCCAGCATTTT. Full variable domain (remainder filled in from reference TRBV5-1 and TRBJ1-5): KAGVTQTPRYLIKTRGQQVTLSCSPISGHRSVSWYQQTPGQGLQFLFEYFSETQRNKGNFPGRFSGRQFSNSRSEMNVSTLELGDSALYLCASSLATDQPQHFGDGTRLSIL.